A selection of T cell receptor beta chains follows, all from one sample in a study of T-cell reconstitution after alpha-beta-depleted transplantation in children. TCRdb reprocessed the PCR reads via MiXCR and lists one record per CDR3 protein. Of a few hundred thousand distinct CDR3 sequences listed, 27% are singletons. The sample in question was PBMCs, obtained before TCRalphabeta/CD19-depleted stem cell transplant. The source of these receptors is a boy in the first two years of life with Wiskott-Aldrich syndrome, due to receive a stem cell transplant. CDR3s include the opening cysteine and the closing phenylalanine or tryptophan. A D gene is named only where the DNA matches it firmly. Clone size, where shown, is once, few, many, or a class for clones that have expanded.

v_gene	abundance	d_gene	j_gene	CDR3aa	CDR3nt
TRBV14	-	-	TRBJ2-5	CASSPSWRIAETQYF	TGTGCCAGCAGCCCTTCCTGGAGGATTGCAGAGACCCAGTACTTC
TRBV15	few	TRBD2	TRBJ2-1	CATSIRRGGTTYNEQFF	TGTGCCACCAGCATCCGCCGGGGGGGAACAACCTACAATGAGCAGTTCTTC
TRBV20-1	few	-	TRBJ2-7	CSAMDGAATYEQYF	TGCAGCGCAATGGATGGGGCTGCGACCTACGAGCAGTACTTC
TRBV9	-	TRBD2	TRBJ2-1	CASSHEGKREGRNEQFF	TGTGCCAGCAGCCATGAAGGAAAGCGGGAGGGCCGCAATGAGCAGTTCTTC
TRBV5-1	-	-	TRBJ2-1	CASSAITRTDEQFF	TGCGCCAGCAGCGCAATAACAAGAACCGATGAGCAGTTCTTC
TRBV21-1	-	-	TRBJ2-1	CASSNRLDSYNEQFF	TGTGCCAGCAGCAACCGACTAGACTCCTACAATGAGCAGTTCTTC
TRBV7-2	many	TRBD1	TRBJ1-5	CASSRGRGLNQPQHF	TGTGCCAGCAGCCGAGGCAGGGGGCTAAATCAGCCCCAGCATTTT
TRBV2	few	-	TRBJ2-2	CASSVEDTGELFF	TGTGCCAGCAGTGTTGAGGATACCGGGGAGCTGTTTTTT
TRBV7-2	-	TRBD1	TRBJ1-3	CASSPRTGGGNTIYF	TGTGCCAGCAGCCCGAGGACAGGGGGAGGAAACACCATATATTTT
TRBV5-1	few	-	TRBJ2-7	CASSSGTHLPEQYF	TGCGCCAGCAGTTCCGGGACACACCTTCCCGAGCAGTACTTC
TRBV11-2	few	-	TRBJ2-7	CASSLIFRSYEQYF	TGTGCCAGCAGCTTAATTTTCCGCTCCTACGAGCAGTACTTC
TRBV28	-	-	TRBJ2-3	CASSPISTLPSSTDTQYF	TGTGCCAGCAGTCCAATATCCACACTACCCTCTAGCACAGATACGCAGTATTTT
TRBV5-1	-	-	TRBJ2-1	CASSQPGVGEQFF	TGCGCCAGCAGCCAGCCAGGGGTAGGTGAGCAGTTCTTC
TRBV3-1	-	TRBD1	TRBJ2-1	CASSQTGGMGEQFF	TGTGCCAGCAGCCAGACAGGGGGCATGGGTGAGCAGTTCTTC
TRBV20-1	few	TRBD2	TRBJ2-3	CSARAAGGTDTQYF	TGCAGTGCTAGAGCAGCGGGAGGTACAGATACGCAGTATTTT
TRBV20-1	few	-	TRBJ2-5	CSARDLNVGETQYF	TGCAGTGCTAGAGATCTCAACGTGGGCGAGACCCAGTACTTC
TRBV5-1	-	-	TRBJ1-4	CASSPDQYNEKLFF	TGCGCCAGCAGCCCCGACCAGTATAATGAAAAACTGTTTTTT
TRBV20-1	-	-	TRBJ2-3	CSASKAGLKYF	TGCAGTGCTAGTAAGGCGGGACTGAAGTATTTT
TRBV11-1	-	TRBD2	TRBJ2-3	CASSLKGGAPDTQYF	TGTGCCAGCAGCTTAAAGGGAGGGGCGCCAGATACGCAGTATTTT
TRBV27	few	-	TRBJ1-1	CASSFKFWGNTEAFF	TGTGCCAGCAGTTTCAAGTTCTGGGGGAACACTGAAGCTTTCTTT
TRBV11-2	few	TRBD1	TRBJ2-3	CASSYGQGATDTQYF	TGTGCCAGCAGCTACGGACAGGGGGCAACAGATACGCAGTATTTT
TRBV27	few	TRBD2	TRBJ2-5	CASTLGGRGIKETQYF	TGTGCCAGCACCTTAGGCGGGAGGGGGATCAAGGAGACCCAGTACTTC
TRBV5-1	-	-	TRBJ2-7	CASSPVRASYEQYF	TGCGCCAGCAGCCCCGTTCGAGCCTCCTACGAGCAGTACTTC
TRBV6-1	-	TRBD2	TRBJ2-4	CASRLAGGGNIQYF	TGTGCCAGCAGACTAGCGGGAGGGGGAAACATTCAGTACTTC
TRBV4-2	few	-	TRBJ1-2	CASSQSSAAGSHYGYTF	TGTGCCAGCAGCCAATCGTCGGCCGCGGGTAGTCACTATGGCTACACCTTC
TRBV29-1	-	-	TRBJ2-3	CSVDDLASTDTQYF	TGCAGCGTTGACGATCTAGCAAGCACAGATACGCAGTATTTT
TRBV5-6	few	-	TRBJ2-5	CASSLAGRSATQYF	TGTGCCAGCAGCTTGGCGGGCAGATCCGCGACCCAGTACTTC
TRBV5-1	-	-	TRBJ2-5	CASSLGLERGTQYF	TGCGCCAGCAGCTTGGGTCTAGAACGGGGGACCCAGTACTTC
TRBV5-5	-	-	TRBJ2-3	CATQVKGSVVDTQYF	TGTGCCACCCAGGTGAAAGGGAGTGTAGTGGATACGCAGTATTTT
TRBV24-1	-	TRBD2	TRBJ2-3	CATSSTSEGTDTQYF	TGTGCCACCAGCTCAACTAGCGAGGGCACAGATACGCAGTATTTT
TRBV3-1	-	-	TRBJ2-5	CASSQEGREETQYF	TGTGCCAGCAGCCAAGAGGGACGGGAAGAGACCCAGTACTTC
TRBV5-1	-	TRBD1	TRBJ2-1	CASGGTASYNEQFF	TGCGCCAGCGGTGGGACAGCCTCCTACAATGAGCAGTTCTTC
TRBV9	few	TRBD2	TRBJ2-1	CASATSGQYNEQFF	TGTGCCAGCGCGACTAGCGGTCAATACAATGAGCAGTTCTTC
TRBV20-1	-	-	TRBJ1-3	CSALDRFSGNTIYF	TGCAGTGCTTTGGACAGATTCTCTGGAAACACCATATATTTT
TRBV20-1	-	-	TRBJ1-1	CSARAPLKSRNTEAFF	TGCAGTGCTAGAGCCCCCTTGAAATCGCGGAACACTGAAGCTTTCTTT
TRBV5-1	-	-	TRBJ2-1	CASSFQDSYNEQFF	TGCGCCAGCAGCTTCCAGGACTCCTACAATGAGCAGTTCTTC
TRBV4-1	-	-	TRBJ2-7	CASSQGSMDLIAYEQYF	TGCGCCAGCAGCCAAGGGTCCATGGATCTTATAGCCTACGAGCAGTACTTC
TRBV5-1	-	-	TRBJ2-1	CASSLGGARNEQFF	TGCGCCAGCAGCTTGGGGGGGGCGCGGAATGAGCAGTTCTTC
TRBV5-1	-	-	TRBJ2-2	CASSLRGPSNTGELFF	TGCGCCAGCAGCCTCAGGGGTCCCTCGAACACCGGGGAGCTGTTTTTT
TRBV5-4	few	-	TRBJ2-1	CASSLDWNSNEQFF	TGTGCCAGCAGTTTGGACTGGAACTCAAATGAGCAGTTCTTC
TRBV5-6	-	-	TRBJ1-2	CASSLASGRGSLLYGYTF	TGTGCCAGCAGCTTGGCTTCGGGCAGGGGATCTCTCCTCTATGGCTACACCTTC
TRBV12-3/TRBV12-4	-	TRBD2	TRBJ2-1	CASSSMGLAGLHNEQFF	TGTGCCAGCAGTTCAATGGGACTAGCGGGACTCCACAATGAGCAGTTCTTC
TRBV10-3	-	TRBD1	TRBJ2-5	CAISRTGGAPETQYF	TGTGCCATCAGTAGAACAGGGGGCGCCCCGGAGACCCAGTACTTC
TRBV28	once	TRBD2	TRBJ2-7	CASSSGSLFGSEQYF	TGTGCCAGCAGTAGCGGGAGCCTTTTTGGTTCGGAGCAGTACTTC
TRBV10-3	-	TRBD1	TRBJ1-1	CASIQGAEAFF	TGTGCCAGTATACAGGGGGCTGAAGCTTTCTTT
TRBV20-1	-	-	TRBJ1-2	CSAREGSYGYTF	TGCAGTGCTAGAGAGGGCAGCTATGGCTACACCTTC
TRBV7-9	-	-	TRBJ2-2	CASSFLVPGGGSGELFF	TGTGCCAGCAGCTTTTTAGTACCCGGAGGAGGCTCCGGGGAGCTGTTTTTT
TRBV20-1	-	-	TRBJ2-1	CSASPPGTHVGGNEQFF	TGCAGTGCTAGCCCCCCCGGGACTCACGTAGGGGGGAATGAGCAGTTCTTC
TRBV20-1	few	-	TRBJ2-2	CSAPLSSLRSGELFF	TGCAGTGCTCCCCTTTCTAGTCTAAGATCCGGGGAGCTGTTTTTT